The rows below give T cell receptor beta chains drawn from one sample of a study of blood T cell repertoires in COVID-19. Clones were sequenced by immunoSEQ multiplex PCR, and TCRdb holds only the in-frame ones, with some missing. Of tens of thousands of clones detected, around 86% appear once; the ten largest clones hold about 14%. The sample comprised peripheral blood. The source is a man between 60 and 75 years old with active COVID-19. Each CDR3 is given with its conserved first and last residue. Each record gives: CDR3 protein, CDR3 DNA, clone size, V gene, J gene, D gene. D genes are given only for firm matches. Part of the rows lack a size; the others show once, few, many or a class for expanded clones.

CDR3aa: CASSSRTGTYEQYF; CDR3nt: TGTGCCAGCAGCTCGCGGACAGGGACCTACGAGCAGTACTTC; abundance: NA; v_gene: TRBV7-8; j_gene: TRBJ2-7; d_gene: TRBD1
CDR3aa: CASSPGGRETQYF; CDR3nt: TGTGCCAGCAGCCCCGGGGGACGAGAGACCCAGTACTTC; abundance: NA; v_gene: TRBV3-1/TRBV3-2; j_gene: TRBJ2-5; d_gene: NA
CDR3aa: CASSLYPDRAGVAFF; CDR3nt: TGTGCCAGCAGCTTGTACCCTGATAGAGCGGGTGTGGCGTTCTTC; abundance: NA; v_gene: TRBV5-4; j_gene: TRBJ2-1; d_gene: NA
CDR3aa: CASSITRTGRQPQHF; CDR3nt: TGTGCCAGTAGTATAACCCGGACAGGGCGGCAGCCCCAGCATTTT; abundance: few; v_gene: TRBV19; j_gene: TRBJ1-5; d_gene: TRBD1
CDR3aa: CASSMGRGYSWPVGKETQYF; CDR3nt: TGTGCCAGCAGCATGGGGAGGGGGTACTCGTGGCCGGTCGGAAAAGAGACCCAGTACTTC; abundance: NA; v_gene: TRBV6-6; j_gene: TRBJ2-5; d_gene: NA
CDR3aa: CASSYRGGRAHYEQYF; CDR3nt: TGTGCCAGCAGTTACCGGGGGGGACGGGCCCACTACGAGCAGTACTTC; abundance: few; v_gene: TRBV6-5; j_gene: TRBJ2-7; d_gene: TRBD2
CDR3aa: CASTPVGRGMGYTDTQYF; CDR3nt: TGTGCCAGCACCCCAGTAGGACGGGGAATGGGGTACACAGATACGCAGTATTTT; abundance: NA; v_gene: TRBV3-1/TRBV3-2; j_gene: TRBJ2-3; d_gene: NA
CDR3aa: CASSNYGTNEKLFF; CDR3nt: TGTGCCAGCAGTAACTATGGAACTAATGAAAAACTGTTTTTT; abundance: NA; v_gene: TRBV28; j_gene: TRBJ1-4; d_gene: NA
CDR3aa: CASTLSGSLNTGELFF; CDR3nt: TGTGCCAGTACCCTTAGCGGGAGTTTGAACACCGGGGAGCTGTTTTTT; abundance: NA; v_gene: TRBV19; j_gene: TRBJ2-2; d_gene: TRBD2
CDR3aa: CASSYNRGSSYEQYF; CDR3nt: TGTGCCAGCAGCTATAACAGGGGAAGCTCCTACGAGCAGTACTTC; abundance: NA; v_gene: TRBV11-2; j_gene: TRBJ2-7; d_gene: TRBD1
CDR3aa: CASSYGGTSYEQYF; CDR3nt: TGTGCCAGCAGCTACGGAGGGACCTCCTACGAGCAGTACTTC; abundance: NA; v_gene: TRBV5-4; j_gene: TRBJ2-7; d_gene: NA
CDR3aa: CASSPRVSSYNEQFF; CDR3nt: TGTGCCAGTAGCCCCAGGGTCAGCTCCTACAATGAGCAGTTCTTC; abundance: NA; v_gene: TRBV19; j_gene: TRBJ2-1; d_gene: NA
CDR3aa: CASSRGTSGRRVTGELFF; CDR3nt: TGTGCCAGCAGCCGAGGGACTAGCGGGAGGAGGGTCACCGGGGAGCTGTTTTTT; abundance: NA; v_gene: TRBV7-8; j_gene: TRBJ2-2; d_gene: TRBD2
CDR3aa: CASSIVRQGGYTF; CDR3nt: TGTGCCAGTAGTATAGTGAGACAGGGCGGGTACACCTTC; abundance: NA; v_gene: TRBV19; j_gene: TRBJ1-2; d_gene: TRBD1
CDR3aa: CASGDRTGSQHF; CDR3nt: TGTGCCAGTGGGGACAGGACGGGGTCCCAGCATTTT; abundance: NA; v_gene: TRBV7-8; j_gene: TRBJ1-5; d_gene: TRBD1
CDR3aa: CASRTGTSDYEQFF; CDR3nt: TGTGCCAGCAGAACCGGGACTAGCGATTATGAGCAGTTCTTC; abundance: NA; v_gene: TRBV7-9; j_gene: TRBJ2-1; d_gene: TRBD2
CDR3aa: CASKVWGEGYNEQFF; CDR3nt: TGTGCCAGCAAAGTTTGGGGGGAGGGTTACAATGAGCAGTTCTTC; abundance: NA; v_gene: TRBV6-5; j_gene: TRBJ2-1; d_gene: TRBD2
CDR3aa: CASRGTLSEQFF; CDR3nt: TGTGCCAGCAGGGGGACTCTGAGTGAGCAGTTCTTC; abundance: NA; v_gene: TRBV27; j_gene: TRBJ2-1; d_gene: NA
CDR3aa: CASSRGYRGGQETQYF; CDR3nt: TGCGCCAGCAGCAGAGGTTACCGCGGGGGCCAAGAGACCCAGTACTTC; abundance: NA; v_gene: TRBV5-1; j_gene: TRBJ2-5; d_gene: TRBD2
CDR3aa: CASNFGGERGSPLHF; CDR3nt: TGTGCCAGCAATTTCGGGGGGGAACGGGGCTCACCCCTCCACTTT; abundance: NA; v_gene: TRBV6-5; j_gene: TRBJ1-6; d_gene: NA
CDR3aa: CASSSRTSGGAGTGELFF; CDR3nt: TGTGCCAGCAGTTCTCGAACTAGCGGGGGGGCCGGAACCGGGGAGCTGTTTTTT; abundance: few; v_gene: TRBV7-2; j_gene: TRBJ2-2; d_gene: TRBD2
CDR3aa: CASSPGLAETQYF; CDR3nt: TGTGCCAGCAGCCCGGGACTAGCAGAGACCCAGTACTTC; abundance: NA; v_gene: TRBV7-3; j_gene: TRBJ2-5; d_gene: TRBD2
CDR3aa: CASSPRQGLGYTF; CDR3nt: TGTGCCAGCAGTCCTCGACAGGGTTTGGGCTACACCTTC; abundance: NA; v_gene: TRBV6-5; j_gene: TRBJ1-2; d_gene: TRBD1
CDR3aa: CASSRLLGGGTEAFF; CDR3nt: TGTGCCAGCAGCCGACTTCTGGGGGGTGGAACTGAAGCTTTCTTT; abundance: NA; v_gene: TRBV2; j_gene: TRBJ1-1; d_gene: NA
CDR3aa: CASSFGVGELFF; CDR3nt: TGTGCCAGCAGTTTCGGGGTCGGGGAGCTGTTTTTT; abundance: NA; v_gene: TRBV12-3/TRBV12-4; j_gene: TRBJ2-2; d_gene: NA
CDR3aa: CASSITGGSTDTQYF; CDR3nt: TGCGCCAGTAGTATAACCGGGGGTTCCACAGATACGCAGTATTTT; abundance: NA; v_gene: TRBV19; j_gene: TRBJ2-3; d_gene: NA
CDR3aa: CATSRVPGQIYNEQFF; CDR3nt: TGTGCCACCAGCAGAGTCCCGGGACAGATCTACAATGAGCAGTTCTTC; abundance: NA; v_gene: TRBV15; j_gene: TRBJ2-1; d_gene: TRBD1
CDR3aa: CASSKRTGAGEQYF; CDR3nt: TGTGCCAGCAGCAAAAGGACAGGGGCGGGCGAGCAGTACTTC; abundance: NA; v_gene: TRBV11-1; j_gene: TRBJ2-7; d_gene: TRBD1
CDR3aa: CASSINRGQPQHF; CDR3nt: TGTGCCAGTAGTATTAACAGGGGACAGCCCCAGCATTTT; abundance: NA; v_gene: TRBV19; j_gene: TRBJ1-5; d_gene: TRBD1
CDR3aa: CASSLVLLGQGYEQYF; CDR3nt: TGTGCCAGCAGCTTAGTACTCTTAGGGCAGGGGTACGAGCAGTACTTC; abundance: NA; v_gene: TRBV7-2; j_gene: TRBJ2-7; d_gene: NA
CDR3aa: CATSPARTENYGYTF; CDR3nt: TGTGCCACCAGTCCCGCCCGGACAGAAAACTATGGCTACACCTTC; abundance: NA; v_gene: TRBV15; j_gene: TRBJ1-2; d_gene: NA
CDR3aa: CASSGTGGRKGYTF; CDR3nt: TGTGCCAGCAGCGGCACAGGGGGCAGGAAGGGCTACACCTTC; abundance: NA; v_gene: TRBV9; j_gene: TRBJ1-2; d_gene: TRBD1
CDR3aa: CASSLEGGDPPGELFF; CDR3nt: TGTGCCAGCAGCTTAGAAGGCGGCGACCCCCCCGGGGAGCTGTTTTTT; abundance: NA; v_gene: TRBV11-1; j_gene: TRBJ2-2; d_gene: NA
CDR3aa: CASSSPGLAGGGSYNEQFF; CDR3nt: TGTGCCAGCAGTTCGCCGGGACTAGCGGGAGGGGGCTCCTACAATGAGCAGTTCTTC; abundance: NA; v_gene: TRBV27; j_gene: TRBJ2-1; d_gene: TRBD2
CDR3aa: CASSLRTGPNYGYTF; CDR3nt: TGTGCCAGCAGCTTACGGACAGGTCCGAACTATGGCTACACCTTC; abundance: few; v_gene: TRBV7-9; j_gene: TRBJ1-2; d_gene: TRBD1
CDR3aa: CASREGQHQETQYF; CDR3nt: TGTGCCAGCAGGGAAGGACAGCACCAAGAGACCCAGTACTTC; abundance: NA; v_gene: TRBV6-6; j_gene: TRBJ2-5; d_gene: NA
CDR3aa: CASSPVRDRGLREQYF; CDR3nt: TGCGCCAGCAGCCCTGTCCGGGACAGGGGGCTTCGAGAGCAGTACTTC; abundance: NA; v_gene: TRBV4-1; j_gene: TRBJ2-7; d_gene: TRBD1
CDR3aa: CASSLDRANYGYTF; CDR3nt: TGTGCCAGCAGCTTAGACAGGGCGAACTATGGCTACACCTTC; abundance: NA; v_gene: TRBV7-2; j_gene: TRBJ1-2; d_gene: NA
CDR3aa: CASSLGQGAQYGYTF; CDR3nt: TGTGCCAGCAGCTTGGGACAGGGGGCTCAATATGGCTACACCTTC; abundance: NA; v_gene: TRBV5-5; j_gene: TRBJ1-2; d_gene: TRBD1
CDR3aa: CASSSLAGGPREQFF; CDR3nt: TGTGCCAGCAGTAGTCTAGCGGGGGGGCCGCGTGAGCAGTTCTTC; abundance: NA; v_gene: TRBV7-3; j_gene: TRBJ2-1; d_gene: TRBD2
CDR3aa: CASSERLYNEQFF; CDR3nt: TGTGCCAGCAGTGAGAGGCTCTACAATGAGCAGTTCTTC; abundance: NA; v_gene: TRBV6-4; j_gene: TRBJ2-1; d_gene: NA
CDR3aa: CAWRTRWRTVGYTF; CDR3nt: TGTGCCTGGAGGACCAGGTGGAGGACGGTTGGCTACACCTTC; abundance: NA; v_gene: TRBV30; j_gene: TRBJ1-2; d_gene: NA
CDR3aa: CATSTGPYSSVLFF; CDR3nt: TGTGCCACCTCGACAGGGCCTTACTCGAGCGTGCTGTTCTTC; abundance: NA; v_gene: TRBV24-1; j_gene: TRBJ2-1; d_gene: TRBD1
CDR3aa: CASSSSQGVIRNEQFF; CDR3nt: TGTGCCAGCAGCTCGAGCCAGGGGGTGATTCGGAATGAGCAGTTCTTC; abundance: NA; v_gene: TRBV7-2; j_gene: TRBJ2-1; d_gene: TRBD1
CDR3aa: CAWSATSGKREQYF; CDR3nt: TGTGCCTGGAGTGCGACTAGCGGGAAGCGCGAGCAGTACTTC; abundance: once; v_gene: TRBV30; j_gene: TRBJ2-7; d_gene: TRBD2